Each of the 32 T cell receptor beta chains below was sequenced from the same sample in a study of T cell repertoires in cytomegalovirus infection. One entry per CDR3 protein results from TCRdb running MiXCR on the reads. The table lists about 920,000 distinct CDR3 sequences, approximately 31% of them singletons. Antigen specificity for these receptors is unknown. Sample: cultured CD8+ T cells from PBMCs, taken from culture after CMV antigen stimulation. All receptors derive from a human donor in good health (CMV status not recorded). Some clones in this sample may be carry-over from other donors' samples.

The CDR3 region is CASSQEGGHPNTEAFF. The CDR3, as DNA: TGCGCCAGCAGCCAAGAAGGGGGACACCCGAACACTGAAGCTTTCTTT. J is TRBJ1-1 and V is TRBV4-1; D possibly corresponds to TRBD1 (6 bases). V lost 0 bases and J 1 base, leaving 12 bases between the germline ends. The CDR3 length is 16 residues. Germline values: CDR1 MGHRA, CDR2 YSYEKL.

In regard to this clonotype: One end of the junction does not line up with germline, which may come from a read error. The CDR3 sequence is CVSSALAFPGLENNEQFF. CDR3 nucleotides: TGTGTCAGCAGCGCTCTCGCCTTTCCGGGACTCGAAAACAATGAGCAGTTCTTC. The chain uses TRBV7-4 and TRBJ2-1; a possible D gene is TRBD2 (6 bases). Germline V gene sequence: CDR1 SGHVT, CDR2 SQSDAQ. This CDR3 spans 18 amino acids. The variable domain in full, completed from reference TRBV7-4 and TRBJ2-1, reads GAGVSQSPRYKVAKRGRDVALRCDSISGHVTLYWYRQTLGQGSEVLTYSQSDAQRDKSGRPSGRFSAERPERSVSTLKIQRTEQGDSAVYLCVSSALAFPGLENNEQFFGPGTRLTVL.

This chain uses TRBV6-1 with TRBJ2-1; D is unclear. Germline assignment: CDR1 MNHNS and CDR2 SASEGT. The CDR3 is 15 residues long. V was cut by 9 bases and J by 3 bases, with 18 bases left in between. DNA for the CDR3: TGTGCCAGTAGTCCCTGGGCGAGCTTCTACAATGAGCAGTTCTTC. Translating it yields CASSPWASFYNEQFF.

The rearrangement joins TRBV7-4 to TRBJ2-5; perhaps TRBD1 as D (5 bases). V lost 5 bases and J 4 bases, leaving 14 bases between the germline ends. Germline CDR1 is SGHVT and CDR2 is SQSDAQ. The CDR3 extends over 14 amino acids. The CDR3 sequence is CASSPQTDLETQYF. In DNA form, the CDR3 reads TGTGCCAGCAGCCCTCAGACAGACCTAGAGACCCAGTACTTC.

This clonotype was observed many times. The rearrangement joins TRBV7-3 to TRBJ2-5; 10 bases match TRBD1. CDR1 and CDR2 from the germline V gene are SGHTA and FQGTGA. Germline trimming cut 5 bases from V and 0 bases from J; bases unmatched to any gene: 3. This CDR3 is 15 amino acids long. The CDR3 region is CASSLDRGYQETQYF. DNA of the CDR3: TGTGCCAGCAGCCTGGACAGGGGGTACCAAGAGACCCAGTACTTC. Full variable domain (rest looked up from reference TRBV7-3 and TRBJ2-5): GAGVSQTPSNKVTEKGKYVELRCDPISGHTALYWYRQSLGQGPEFLIYFQGTGAADDSGLPNDRFFAVRPEGSVSTLKIQRTERGDSAVYLCASSLDRGYQETQYFGPGTRLLVL.

This clonotype has more than one count but fewer than ten. The rearrangement joins TRBV7-9 to TRBJ2-7; D call uncertain. Between the trimmed V and J ends, which lost 3 bases and 2 bases, there was a span of 8 bases. Germline V gene data show CDR1 as SEHNR and CDR2 as FQNEAQ (reference sequence). There are 13 residues in the CDR3. The CDR3 region has the DNA TGTGCCAGCAGCTTCGAACAGCCCTACGAGCAGTACGTC. Amino acids: CASSFEQPYEQYV.

The chain joins TRBV20-1 to TRBJ2-7; 7 bases agree with TRBD2. This CDR3 region has 15 residues. The V and J ends lost 0 bases and 3 bases, in that order; junction bases with no gene match: 8. The germline V gene has CDR1 DFQATT and CDR2 SNEGSKA (reference sequence). For the CDR3, the DNA is TGCAGTGCTAGAGACCAGCGGGGTACGGTCTACGAGCAGTACTTC. Translation gives CSARDQRGTVYEQYF.

This clonotype was counted a few times. This sequence joins TRBV6-2 or TRBV6-3 and TRBJ2-3; no clear D. Trimming cost V 0 bases and J 2 bases, with 9 bases left between them. The CDR3 totals 15 residues. CDR1 and CDR2 (germline): MNHEY, SVGEGT. Here the CDR3 reads CASSYSYPATDTQYF. The CDR3 nucleotides read TGTGCCAGCAGTTACTCCTATCCGGCCACAGATACGCAGTATTTT.

This clonotype has ten or more counts. The CDR3 sequence is CASSLFGSYNEQFF. The CDR3 nucleotides are TGTGCCAGCAGTTTATTTGGGTCCTACAATGAGCAGTTCTTC. This chain joins TRBV27 and TRBJ2-1; D unresolved. The CDR3 is 14 amino acids. CDR1 and CDR2 from the germline V gene are MNHEY and SMNVEV (reference sequence). The V and J ends lost 1 base and 1 base respectively, with 5 bases between them.

The chain recombines TRBV4-1 with TRBJ2-7, with D possibly being TRBD1 (6 bases). Trimming cost V 1 base and J 3 bases, with 13 bases left between them. The CDR3 has 15 amino acids. CDR1 is MGHRA, CDR2 YSYEKL, per germline. CDR3 protein: CASSQGTGTHYEQYF. In nucleotides, the CDR3 is TGCGCCAGCAGCCAAGGTACAGGGACGCACTACGAGCAGTACTTC.

This clonotype has only a few counts. CDR3 in DNA: TGCGCCAGCAGCCAAGAAAGGACTAGCCGCAATGAGCAGTTCTTC. It is translated as CASSQERTSRNEQFF. The J gene is TRBJ2-1, the V gene TRBV4-1; TRBD2 agrees at 8 bases. The CDR3 has 15 amino acids. Germline V gene lookup returns CDR1 MGHRA and CDR2 YSYEKL. V lost 0 bases to trimming and J lost 6 bases; unmatched junction nucleotides: 4.

This clonotype came up a few times. This chain's CDR3 is CASSLGSGGHNEQFF. In DNA, the CDR3 is TGTGCCAGCAGTTTAGGTAGCGGGGGCCACAATGAGCAGTTCTTC. V and J are TRBV27 and TRBJ2-1; TRBD2 matches 9 bases. This CDR3 has 15 amino acids. V gave up 2 bases and J gave up 5 bases; unmatched junction bases: 4. The germline V gene encodes CDR1 MNHEY and CDR2 SMNVEV (reference sequence).

The CDR3 DNA reads as TGCAGCGTTACTGCAAAGGGACGGCACTATGGCTACACCTTC. It specifies CSVTAKGRHYGYTF. This sequence joins TRBV29-1 and TRBJ1-2; D is possibly TRBD1 (5 bases). The V end was cut by 5 bases, the J end by 3 bases, with 16 bases between. Per germline, CDR1 SQVTM and CDR2 ANQGSEA. This CDR3 comprises 14 residues.

This clonotype was recorded a few times. The chain employs TRBV4-1 and TRBJ2-5; D is uncertain. V lost 3 bases to trimming and J lost 2 bases, with 10 bases between them. The CDR3 is 14 amino acids. Germline-derived CDR1 and CDR2 are MGHRA and YSYEKL. The CDR3 coding sequence is TGCGCCAGCAGCCAGCCCAGAGGACAAGAGACCCAGTACTTC. This sequence encodes CASSQPRGQETQYF.

This clonotype was recorded at least ten times. The chain carries TRBV7-8 and TRBJ2-7; no reliable D call. The CDR3 covers 14 residues. Germline V lookup: CDR1 SGHVS, CDR2 FQNEAQ. V lost 0 bases to trimming and J lost 2 bases, with 8 bases between them. This CDR3 is CASSLAAGTYEQYF. CDR3 nucleotides: TGTGCCAGCAGCTTAGCGGCAGGAACCTACGAGCAGTACTTC.

The chain carries TRBV7-9 and TRBJ2-7; D gene unclear. Germline V gene lookup returns CDR1 SEHNR and CDR2 FQNEAQ (reference sequence). The CDR3 covers 14 residues. V was shortened by 5 bases and J by 0 bases, with 11 bases between the two germline ends. The CDR3, as DNA: TGTGCCAGCAGCCTTGGAAACCCCTCCTACGAGCAGTACTTC. The encoded protein is CASSLGNPSYEQYF. Together with reference TRBV7-9 and TRBJ2-7, the CDR3 gives the full variable domain: DTGVSQNPRHKITKRGQNVTFRCDPISEHNRLYWYRQTLGQGPEFLTYFQNEAQLEKSRLLSDRFSAERPKGSFSTLEIQRTEQGDSAMYLCASSLGNPSYEQYFGPGTRLTVT.

The chain links TRBV28 to TRBJ2-1; 11 bases are a match to TRBD2. The CDR3 spans 15 residues. Germline CDR1 is MDHEN and CDR2 is SYDVKM. The ends lost 6 bases at V and 9 bases at J; junction bases unmatched: 10. CDR3 region: CASSNIAGGRGEQFF. The CDR3 DNA is TGTGCCAGCAGCAATATAGCGGGGGGGCGGGGTGAGCAGTTCTTC.

This clonotype was counted ten times or more. This chain connects TRBV6-5 to TRBJ2-1; unclear D gene. This CDR3 is 12 amino acids long. V was cut by 7 bases and J by 1 base, with 5 bases left in between. Germline V gene lookup returns CDR1 MNHEY and CDR2 SVGAGI. This CDR3 is CASMGSYNEQFF. The CDR3 DNA reads as TGTGCCAGCATGGGATCCTACAATGAGCAGTTCTTC.

This clonotype came up many times. The chain is built from TRBV7-2 and TRBJ2-3, with 10 bases matching TRBD2. This CDR3 has 15 amino acids. Germline CDR1 and CDR2: SGHTA and FQGNSA. J was trimmed by 4 bases and V by 2 bases; bases with no gene match: 3. CDR3 DNA: TGTGCCAGCAGCTTAAGCGGGGGGGGGTCAGATACGCAGTATTTT. It codes for CASSLSGGGSDTQYF.

The chain combines TRBV7-2 with TRBJ2-1; D is unresolved. The length of the CDR3 is 12 residues. CDR1 and CDR2 (germline): SGHTA, FQGNSA. The ends were cut back, 2 bases at V and 14 bases at J, with 13 bases in the middle. The CDR3 bases are TGTGCCAGCAGCTTACCACCCGGGCAGGAGTTCTTC. Translating it yields CASSLPPGQEFF. The full variable domain, in which reference TRBV7-2 and TRBJ2-1 provide the parts outside the CDR3, is GAGVSQSPSNKVTEKGKDVELRCDPISGHTALYWYRQSLGQGLEFLIYFQGNSAPDKSGLPSDRFSAERTGGSVSTLTIQRTQQEDSAVYLCASSLPPGQEFFGPGTRLTVL.

There are a few counts of this clonotype. The V and J genes are TRBV10-3 and TRBJ1-2, with D unresolved. CDR3 length equals 15 residues. Per the germline V gene, CDR1 is ENHRY and CDR2 is SYGVKD. Trimming removed 3 bases from V and 5 bases from J, with 16 bases in between. CDR3 sequence: CAISDLPVAQYGYTF. The CDR3 nucleotides are TGTGCCATCAGTGACTTGCCTGTTGCCCAGTATGGCTACACCTTC.

A remark on this clonotype: A junction boundary mismatches the germline segment, possibly from a read error. The chain joins TRBV15 to TRBJ1-6, with 12 nucleotides matching TRBD1. This CDR3 is 16 amino acids long. The germline gives CDR1 LNHNV, CDR2 YYDKDF (reference sequence). Written as DNA, the CDR3 is TGTGCCACCAGATTGGGACAGGGGGCTAACTCTTCACCCCCCCACTTT. Its translation is CATRLGQGANSSPPHF.

This chain connects TRBV15 to TRBJ1-1, with 12 bases fitting TRBD1. Trimming removed 9 bases from V and 3 bases from J; junction bases left unmatched: 5. Germline loops: CDR1 LNHNV, CDR2 YYDKDF (reference sequence). The CDR3 is 14 residues long. CDR3: CATARDRGHTEAFF. The CDR3 DNA is TGTGCCACTGCCCGGGACAGGGGGCACACTGAAGCTTTCTTT.

V gene TRBV19 combines with J gene TRBJ2-2; D is unresolved. CDR1 is LNHDA and CDR2 is SQIVND in the germline V gene (reference sequence). The CDR3 length is 17 residues. V dropped 6 bases and J dropped 0 bases, with 17 bases sitting between them. The DNA for the CDR3 is TGTGCCAGTAGCCACCCCGGAAGGGTCGCGAACACCGGGGAGCTGTTTTTT. This encodes CASSHPGRVANTGELFF. Using reference TRBV19 and TRBJ2-2 for the parts outside the CDR3, the full variable domain is DGGITQSPKYLFRKEGQNVTLSCEQNLNHDAMYWYRQDPGQGLRLIYYSQIVNDFQKGDIAEGYSVSREKKESFPLTVTSAQKNPTAFYLCASSHPGRVANTGELFFGEGSRLTVL.

This clonotype was observed many times. V and J are TRBV12-3 or TRBV12-4 and TRBJ2-7; 7 positions match TRBD1. CDR3 length: 13 residues. The ends lost 5 bases at V and 2 bases at J; junction bases unmatched: 3. The CDR3 DNA reads TGTGCCAGCAGTGAGACAGGGCCCTACGAGCAGTACTTC. This codes for CASSETGPYEQYF.

Ten or more counts support this clonotype. The chain is built from TRBV2 and TRBJ2-1, with D perhaps TRBD2 (7 bases). V lost 6 bases and J lost 6, with 9 bases in between. This CDR3 comprises 12 residues. CDR1 and CDR2 (germline): SNHLY, FYNNEI. The CDR3 region has the DNA TGTGCCAGCAGAGGGGGGGTCAATGAGCAGTTCTTC. Translated, it gives CASRGGVNEQFF.

This sequence joins TRBV4-2 and TRBJ1-6; D remains unclear. There are 12 residues in the CDR3. V was pared by 1 base and J by 10 bases, with 5 bases between. Germline lookup yields CDR1 LGHNA and CDR2 YNFKEQ. This CDR3 is CASSQGGSPLHF. CDR3 nucleotides: TGTGCCAGCAGCCAAGGAGGATCACCCCTCCACTTT.

A few counts support this clonotype. The chain recombines TRBV7-9 with TRBJ2-3; D unclear. CDR1 is SEHNR, CDR2 FQNEAQ, per germline (reference sequence). The CDR3 is made up of 17 amino acids. V lost 0 bases and J lost 2, with 15 bases in between. CDR3 in amino acids: CASSLARVRQNTDTQYF. The CDR3 DNA reads as TGTGCCAGCAGCTTAGCGAGAGTGAGACAAAACACAGATACGCAGTATTTT.

V gene TRBV19 combines with J gene TRBJ1-6; TRBD1 aligns across 10 bases. This CDR3 region has 14 residues. From germline, CDR1 is LNHDA and CDR2 SQIVND (reference sequence). V shed 10 bases, J shed 8 bases, and the junction held 8 bases outside the gene matches. CDR3 nucleotides: TGTGCCACCGACGAGGGGACAGGGGATTCACCCCTCCACTTT. It specifies CATDEGTGDSPLHF.

Concerning this clonotype: This could be a read error, since a much larger clone is one nucleotide away. The rearrangement links TRBV7-2 to TRBJ2-7; the D gene is possibly TRBD2 (5 bases). CDR1 SGHTA and CDR2 FQGNSA come from the germline V gene. This CDR3 has 15 residues. The V end was cut by 5 bases, the J end by 3 bases, with 17 bases between. The CDR3 sequence is CASSLRWARDYEQYF. CDR3 coding DNA: TGTGCCAGCAGCCTTAGGTGGGCGAGGGACTACGAGCAGTACTTC.

The chain has TRBV7-9 and TRBJ2-2; 7 positions agree with TRBD2. The ends lost 5 bases at V and 0 bases at J; junction bases unmatched: 9. Germline V lookup: CDR1 SEHNR, CDR2 FQNEAQ (reference sequence). The CDR3 spans 17 residues. This CDR3 is CASSPPFGGANTGELFF. The CDR3 DNA reads TGTGCCAGCAGCCCTCCTTTTGGGGGGGCGAACACCGGGGAGCTGTTTTTT. Complete variable domain (other parts from reference TRBV7-9 and TRBJ2-2): DTGVSQNPRHKITKRGQNVTFRCDPISEHNRLYWYRQTLGQGPEFLTYFQNEAQLEKSRLLSDRFSAERPKGSFSTLEIQRTEQGDSAMYLCASSPPFGGANTGELFFGEGSRLTVL.

The chain combines TRBV7-9 with TRBJ2-4; no clear D. The CDR3 runs to 12 residues. The V gene lost 2 bases and the J gene lost 6 bases, with 5 bases spanning the gap. Germline loops: CDR1 SEHNR, CDR2 FQNEAQ (reference sequence). The CDR3 nucleotides are TGTGCCAGCAGCTTAAACCTAAACATTCAGTACTTC. Its protein is CASSLNLNIQYF.